The sample holds a few counts of the clone carrying this T cell receptor beta chain. A J-beta primer mix and a sample-barcoded 5' primer were used in a second PCR of about 7 to 12 cycles. TCRdb reanalysed the 5' RACE reads using MiXCR and keeps one entry per CDR3 protein. The sample records about a million distinct CDR3 sequences, more than 30% being singletons. Germline V lookup: CDR1 SQVTM, CDR2 ANQGSEA. CDR3 length equals 13 residues. The V gene lost 5 bases and the J gene lost 2 bases, with 9 bases spanning the gap. This entry comes from a study of blood T cells in healthy people across ages. The rearrangement links TRBV29-1 to TRBJ2-2, with a possible D match to TRBD2 (5 bases). Input material: blood. The TCR comes from a man between 18 and 35 years old in good health. CDR3 sequence: CSVRTHNTGELFF. For the CDR3, the DNA is TGCAGCGTTAGGACTCATAACACCGGGGAGCTGTTTTTT.